This is a list of T cell receptor beta chains from one sample in a study of human T cells and chemical hapten exposure. TCRdb re-analysed the RACE reads in MiXCR, keeping a single row per CDR3 protein. The top ten clones hold roughly 2.4% of a sample with 84,000 or so distinct CDR3 sequences, roughly a tenth of them seen once. The sample in question was whole blood, obtained in connection with sensitization to the hapten diphenylcyclopropenone (DPC). Every receptor here comes from a woman aged 25 to 39 with alopecia areata. Some clones in this sample may be carry-over from other donors' samples. Each CDR3 is given with its conserved first and last residue. The D gene is left open where the match is weak. Not all rows give a size; the values are once, few, many and, for expanded clones, a class.

abundance	d_gene	v_gene	j_gene	len	CDR3nt	CDR3aa
many	TRBD1	TRBV6-6	TRBJ2-3	15	TGTGCCAGCAGTTACTCGACAGGGACGGGGGATACGCAGTATTTT	CASSYSTGTGDTQYF
.	TRBD1	TRBV20-1	TRBJ2-7	12	TGCAGTGCCGGGGACAGCTCCTACGAGCAGTACTTC	CSAGDSSYEQYF
few	.	TRBV29-1	TRBJ1-2	11	TGCAGCGTTGAGGCAGGGCGAGGCTACACCTTC	CSVEAGRGYTF
.	.	TRBV3-1	TRBJ2-1	16	TGTGCCAGCAGCCAAGTGGCGGAGAGCTCCTACAATGAGCAGTTCTTC	CASSQVAESSYNEQFF
many	TRBD2	TRBV6-1	TRBJ2-1	16	TGTGCCAGCACCGAAGGGTCTAGCGGGAGGGCCAATGAGCAGTTCTTC	CASTEGSSGRANEQFF
few	.	TRBV7-8	TRBJ1-1	13	TGTGCCAGCAGCTTGATACAGGGTTCTGAAGCTTTCTTT	CASSLIQGSEAFF
many	.	TRBV6-2/TRBV6-3	TRBJ2-5	13	TGTGCCAGCAGTTACGGCGGCTGGAGAACCCAGTACTTC	CASSYGGWRTQYF
many	.	TRBV7-3	TRBJ2-1	15	TGTGCCAGCAGGGCCAGCGCCTCCTCCTACAATGAGCAGTTCTTC	CASRASASSYNEQFF
many	TRBD1	TRBV18	TRBJ1-2	14	TGTGCCAGCTCATCTGGGGACAGTGGGAGAGGCTACACCTTC	CASSSGDSGRGYTF
few	.	TRBV3-1	TRBJ2-2	15	TGTGCCAGCAGCCAAGGGCCCCCGGGCACCGGGGAGCTGTTTTTT	CASSQGPPGTGELFF
many	TRBD1	TRBV4-3	TRBJ1-2	18	TGCGCCAGCAGCCAACACCGGGGCACAGGGGCGGCCTTAAATGGCTACACCTTC	CASSQHRGTGAALNGYTF
few	TRBD2	TRBV27	TRBJ2-5	15	TGTGCCAGCGGGCGGATAGCGGGAAATCAAGAGACCCAGTACTTC	CASGRIAGNQETQYF
many	TRBD2	TRBV5-6	TRBJ2-3	15	TGTGCCAGCAGCTTGTATGCGGGAGTCACAGATACGCAGTATTTT	CASSLYAGVTDTQYF
many	TRBD1	TRBV30	TRBJ1-6	14	TGTGCCTGGAGTTCGGGACAGGGGATTTCACCCCTCCACTTT	CAWSSGQGISPLHF
many	.	TRBV12-5	TRBJ1-3	15	TGTGCTAGTGGTTTGGTACAGTCGGGACGAAACACCATATATTTT	CASGLVQSGRNTIYF
.	TRBD1	TRBV5-1	TRBJ2-7	16	TGCGCCAGCAGCTTGGCCCCGGACAGGATCACCTACGAGCAGTACTTC	CASSLAPDRITYEQYF
many	TRBD1	TRBV7-3	TRBJ2-1	16	TGTGCCAGCAGCCCCGCCGGGACAGGGGGTCTGGATGAGCAGTTCTTC	CASSPAGTGGLDEQFF
.	.	TRBV14	TRBJ2-1	13	TGTGCCAGCAGCCAAGATAGAGGCAGCATTGAGTTCTTC	CASSQDRGSIEFF
few	.	TRBV6-1	TRBJ1-5	19	TGTGCCAGCAGTGAAGCCCCCCCCAGGGGCCAGAAGGGCAATCAGCCCCAGCATTTT	CASSEAPPRGQKGNQPQHF
many	TRBD1	TRBV12-3/TRBV12-4	TRBJ2-1	13	TGTGCCAGCAGCCCCAGGGGGTTCGGGGAGCAGTTCTTC	CASSPRGFGEQFF
many	.	TRBV29-1	TRBJ2-5	12	TGCAGCGTCCACAGGGTTTTGGAGACCCAGTACTTC	CSVHRVLETQYF
many	.	TRBV12-3/TRBV12-4	TRBJ1-1	15	TGTGCCAGCAGTTTAGCAACAGGGAGCGACACTGAAGCTTTCTTT	CASSLATGSDTEAFF
many	TRBD1	TRBV7-8	TRBJ2-7	14	TGTGCCAGCAGCTCCCCGGGACAGACCTACGAGCAGTACTTC	CASSSPGQTYEQYF
many	.	TRBV4-3	TRBJ2-2	15	TGCGCCAGCAGCCCCCAGGGGCCGGACACCGGGGAGCTGTTTTTT	CASSPQGPDTGELFF
.	.	TRBV7-2	TRBJ1-2	12	TGTGCCAGCACCGTGTCCTCCTATGGCTACACCTTC	CASTVSSYGYTF
once	.	TRBV20-1	TRBJ2-7	13	TGCAGTGCGTGTGTAGCGTCCGGGTACGAGCAGTACTTC	CSACVASGYEQYF
many	TRBD2	TRBV7-2	TRBJ2-1	16	TGTGCCAGCAGCCCCTTCGGGGGGGGCCCCGGCAATGAGCAGTTCTTC	CASSPFGGGPGNEQFF
.	TRBD1	TRBV18	TRBJ1-5	17	TGTGCCAGCTCACCAATACGAGGGACAGGGTCGGATCAGCCCCAGCATTTT	CASSPIRGTGSDQPQHF
few	.	TRBV7-2	TRBJ1-6	14	TGTGCCAGCAACCAGGACAGCACCCAACGATCCCTCCACTTT	CASNQDSTQRSLHF
many	.	TRBV12-3/TRBV12-4	TRBJ1-1	12	TGTGCCAGCAGTTTTTTAGTCACTGAAGCTTTCTTT	CASSFLVTEAFF
many	.	TRBV27	TRBJ2-1	17	TGTGCCAGCAGTTTCTGGCTCGGGGGCGCGGTGGACAATGAGCAGTTCTTC	CASSFWLGGAVDNEQFF
.	TRBD1	TRBV5-1	TRBJ1-4	15	TGCGCCAGCAGCATAGGACAGGGGGCATATGAAAAACTGTTTTTT	CASSIGQGAYEKLFF
many	.	TRBV12-3/TRBV12-4	TRBJ1-4	14	TGTGCCAGCAGTCCTCAGGCAACTAATGAAAAACTGTTTTTT	CASSPQATNEKLFF
few	.	TRBV29-1	TRBJ1-1	14	TGCAGCGTCCAACTCATCGTGGAGAACACTGAAGCTTTCTTT	CSVQLIVENTEAFF
few	TRBD1	TRBV18	TRBJ2-7	18	TGTGCCAGCTCTCAAAATCAAGGTCGACAGGGGCTAGCTCTCGAGCAGTACTTC	CASSQNQGRQGLALEQYF
many	.	TRBV5-4	TRBJ2-5	12	TGTGCCAGCAGCTTTCCTAAAGAGACCCAGTACTTC	CASSFPKETQYF
.	.	TRBV6-1	TRBJ2-1	16	TGTGCCAGCAGTTCAACTAGTCTGGGCACCTACAATGAGCAGTTCTTC	CASSSTSLGTYNEQFF
many	TRBD1	TRBV19	TRBJ2-2	13	TGTGCCGGCGGGACAGGGGGCGACGGGGAGCTGTTTTTT	CAGGTGGDGELFF
many	.	TRBV18	TRBJ1-4	14	TGTGCCAGCGCTTCAGGACCAACTAATGAAAAACTGTTTTTT	CASASGPTNEKLFF
many	.	TRBV19	TRBJ1-5	13	TGTGCCAGTAGTATAACCATCAATCAGCCCCAGCATTTT	CASSITINQPQHF
few	.	TRBV4-3	TRBJ2-2	18	TGCGCCAGCAGCCAAGATGTTGTGTGGGCCGGGGCTACCGGGGAGCTGTTTTTT	CASSQDVVWAGATGELFF
many	.	TRBV6-2/TRBV6-3	TRBJ1-6	15	TGTGCCAGCAGTCCTTCCGACAGTTATAATTCACCCCTCCACTTT	CASSPSDSYNSPLHF
many	.	TRBV7-3	TRBJ2-1	13	TGTGCCAGCAGCTTACGCGATGACAATGAGCAGTTCTTC	CASSLRDDNEQFF
few	.	TRBV4-1	TRBJ2-3	18	TGCGCCAGCAGCCAAGAACGTAGTCGGCCAGACTCCACAGATACGCAGTATTTT	CASSQERSRPDSTDTQYF
.	.	TRBV29-1	TRBJ2-1	13	TGCAGCGTTGGGCGGGGACCCTACAATGAGCAGTTCTTC	CSVGRGPYNEQFF
many	.	TRBV6-2/TRBV6-3	TRBJ1-1	14	TGTGCCAGCAGTCACGATTGGAGAGGTACTGAAGCTTTCTTT	CASSHDWRGTEAFF
many	.	TRBV11-2	TRBJ1-2	14	TGTGCCAGCAGCTCCCCCCGGTCTAGCTATGGCTACACCTTC	CASSSPRSSYGYTF
few	TRBD1	TRBV2	TRBJ2-7	12	TGTGCCAGCAGCGACAGGGGGCACGAGCAGTACTTC	CASSDRGHEQYF
many	TRBD1	TRBV18	TRBJ1-2	18	TGTGCCAGCTCACAGATCACCCCCGGGACAGGGGGCGACTATGGCTACACCTTC	CASSQITPGTGGDYGYTF
many	.	TRBV29-1	TRBJ2-1	15	TGCAGCGGTAAATTCCCCAGCCTCTTCTACAATGAGCAGTTCTTC	CSGKFPSLFYNEQFF
many	TRBD1	TRBV24-1	TRBJ2-3	18	TGTGCCACCAGTGATTCATCCGGGACAGGGGGTAACACAGATACGCAGTATTTT	CATSDSSGTGGNTDTQYF
many	.	TRBV4-1	TRBJ1-1	16	TGCGCCAGCAGCCACCCACAGGGAAACCCGTACACTGAAGCTTTCTTT	CASSHPQGNPYTEAFF
.	.	TRBV20-1	TRBJ1-6	12	TGCAGTGCGGTGGTCGCTGGGTCACCCCTCCACTTT	CSAVVAGSPLHF
many	TRBD2	TRBV4-3	TRBJ2-1	14	TGCGCCGAGAAGGTAGCGGGGGCCTACAATGAGCAGTTCTTC	CAEKVAGAYNEQFF
many	.	TRBV28	TRBJ1-4	13	TGTGCCAGCAGTTTCCCCCCTAATGAAAAACTGTTTTTT	CASSFPPNEKLFF
many	.	TRBV7-3	TRBJ2-3	17	TGTGCCAGCAGCTCCGGGGGCGCATTGTCTAGCACAGATACGCAGTATTTT	CASSSGGALSSTDTQYF
few	TRBD1	TRBV12-3/TRBV12-4	TRBJ1-5	18	TGTGCCAGCAGTTTCTATCTCGGGGGGGGACAGTCCGGTCAGCCCCAGCATTTT	CASSFYLGGGQSGQPQHF